This T cell receptor (beta chain) was recorded in a study of T-cell memory formation after mild COVID-19 (TCRdb year 2021). For the wider study: TCR sequence clusters from the two donors were largely donor specific. In a couple of donors, T-cell clones that expanded and contracted after mild COVID-19 were tracked by sequencing TCRalpha and TCRbeta repertoires over time. The cohort was made up of two young adult volunteers, one female and one male, who were previously healthy.

Results and caveats for the whole study, not just this receptor: SARS-CoV-2 specificity of the second-wave clones peaking on day 37 was not confirmed. Contracting CD4+ clones turned up mainly in the CM and EM memory subsets, whereas EMRA was where CD8+ clones were enriched. Balanced CD4/CD8 phenotypes were observed for clones contracting from day 15 to 85, whereas a bias towards CD4+ was observed for a second wave of clones expanding from day 15 to 37. Some responding clones were detected in pre-infection memory, suggesting pre-existing cross-reactive memory T cells joined the SARS-CoV-2 response. The study included only a couple of mild cases, and larger cohorts that include severe cases with pre-infection samples were judged to be necessary.

PBMCs were isolated by Ficoll-Paque density gradient centrifugation. Taken from cysteine to phenylalanine, the CDR3 has 15 residues. Of the read, only the CDR3 DNA is kept; its 45 bases are in frame from base 1. Via the germline V gene, CDR1 is LGHNA and CDR2 YSLEER. Relative to germline, V is 5 bases shorter and J is 4 bases shorter, with 16 bases between their ends. Remarks on this clonotype: This clone's antigen is unknown. Per-base quality was not reported, and no clone a single base away is much larger than it.

Sequencing instrument: Illumina NovaSeq 6000. TCRalpha and TCRbeta cDNA libraries were constructed by 5'RACE with constant-segment primers, with sample barcodes and unique molecular identifiers being introduced. RNA was extracted from every sample with Trizol reagent. Library amplification was performed in two PCR steps, and a second sample barcode and Illumina TruSeq adapters were introduced in the second step. The libraries were sequenced on an Illumina NovaSeq using 2 x 150 bp paired-end reads. The authors' analysis ran thus. With migec v1.2.7, reads were demultiplexed and then collapsed into UMI-guided consensus sequences. Using mixcr v2.1.11, UMI consensuses were aligned to TRA and TRB V and J templates and then assembled into clonotypes. Expanded or contracted clonotypes were those called significant by both edgeR and NoisET, with noise models trained on biological replicates. edgeR calls used a false discovery rate-adjusted p below 0.01 and a log2 fold-change threshold of 1. As an exploratory analysis of dynamics, max-normalized trajectories of the 1000 most abundant clonotypes were examined by PCA with hierarchical clustering. Separately sequenced CD4+ and CD8+ repertoires were used to assign a CD4 or CD8 phenotype to each responding clone. Using fastp trimming at Q25 and MiXCR clonotype assembly, TCRdb reanalyzed the public sequencing data and kept in-frame beta chains. All rows with the same CDR3 protein become a single entry with the most common DNA and genes. The V and J calls here are based on TCRdb, not the publication. The sample has approximately 340,000 distinct CDR3 sequences on record, approximately 12% of them singletons. Around 21% of the sample is in the top ten clones.

The sequenced material came from PBMCs or a T cell subset sorted from them (not recorded which). The source of this sequence is a man aged 18 to 30 who had mild COVID-19 (a few samples of this study predate the infection). The sample titles of this study are shuffled in the database, so cell type and time point are left out; the donor was told from shared clones. This chain is built from TRBV4-3 and TRBJ2-3, with no confident D gene call. The sequenced DNA: TGCGCCAGCAGCACCTCCCCCCAGGAAGCAGATACGCAGTATTTT. It encodes CASSTSPQEADTQYF.